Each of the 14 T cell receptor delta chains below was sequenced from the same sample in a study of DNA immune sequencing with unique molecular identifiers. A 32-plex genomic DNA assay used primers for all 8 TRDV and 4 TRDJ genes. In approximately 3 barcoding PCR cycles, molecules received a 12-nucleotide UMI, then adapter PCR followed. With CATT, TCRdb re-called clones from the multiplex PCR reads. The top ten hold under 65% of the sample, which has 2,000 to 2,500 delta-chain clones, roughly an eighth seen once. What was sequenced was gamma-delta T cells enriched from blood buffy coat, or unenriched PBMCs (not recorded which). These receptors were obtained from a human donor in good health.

DNA for the CDR3: TGTGCCTTTAACATTCCTACCGTTCTACTGGGGGATACGGGTAAACTCATCTTT. Its protein is CAFNIPTVLLGDTGKLIF. The genes are TRDV3 and TRDJ1; 13 positions match TRDD3. V lost 1 base and J lost 7; bases outside the gene matches: 18. The length of the CDR3 is 18 residues. Germline V gene lookup returns CDR1 TVYSNPD and CDR2 GDNSRS (reference sequence). The full variable domain, in which reference TRDV3 and TRDJ1 provide the parts outside the CDR3, is CDKVTQSSPDQTVASGSEVVLLCTYDTVYSNPDLFWYRIRPDYSFQFVFYGDNSRSEGADFTQGRFSVKHILTQKAFHLVISPVRTEDSATYYCAFNIPTVLLGDTGKLIFGKGTRVTVEP.

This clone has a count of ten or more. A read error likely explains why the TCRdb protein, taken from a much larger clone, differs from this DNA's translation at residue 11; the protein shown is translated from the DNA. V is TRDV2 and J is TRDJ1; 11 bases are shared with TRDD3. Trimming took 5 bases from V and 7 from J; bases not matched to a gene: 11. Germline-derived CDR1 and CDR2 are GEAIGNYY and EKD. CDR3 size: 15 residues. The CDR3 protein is CACAQLGDRDGKLIF. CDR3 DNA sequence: TGTGCCTGTGCCCAACTGGGGGATAGGGACGGTAAACTCATCTTT.

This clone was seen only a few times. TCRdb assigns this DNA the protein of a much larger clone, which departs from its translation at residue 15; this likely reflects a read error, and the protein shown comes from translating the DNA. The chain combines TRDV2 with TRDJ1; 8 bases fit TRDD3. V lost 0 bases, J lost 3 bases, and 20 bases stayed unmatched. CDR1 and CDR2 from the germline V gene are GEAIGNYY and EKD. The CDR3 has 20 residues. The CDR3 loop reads CACDTLRVSGGHEYADKLIF. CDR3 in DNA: TGTGCCTGTGACACCCTGAGGGTTTCTGGGGGACACGAGTACGCCGATAAACTCATCTTT.

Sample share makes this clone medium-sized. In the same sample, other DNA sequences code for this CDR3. The chain's CDR3 is CALGESSAFLLVRTGGFCTDKLIF. DNA for the CDR3: TGTGCTCTTGGGGAATCGTCCGCCTTCCTATTAGTCAGGACTGGGGGATTCTGCACCGATAAACTCATCTTT. The rearrangement links TRDV1 to TRDJ1; 10 bases line up with TRDD3. No J gene was available from TCRdb, and it was assigned here by a germline match of the DNA. The CDR3 totals 24 residues. Germline loops: CDR1 TSWWSYY, CDR2 QGS. J gave up 1 base and V 2 bases, and 28 bases lay outside the gene matches.

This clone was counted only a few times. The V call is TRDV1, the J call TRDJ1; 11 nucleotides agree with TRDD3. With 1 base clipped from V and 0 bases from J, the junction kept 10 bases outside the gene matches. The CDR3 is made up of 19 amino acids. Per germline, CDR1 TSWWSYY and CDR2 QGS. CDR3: CALGEPPSGGYRYTDKLIF. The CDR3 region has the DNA TGTGCTCTTGGGGAACCCCCCTCTGGGGGATACCGGTACACCGATAAACTCATCTTT.

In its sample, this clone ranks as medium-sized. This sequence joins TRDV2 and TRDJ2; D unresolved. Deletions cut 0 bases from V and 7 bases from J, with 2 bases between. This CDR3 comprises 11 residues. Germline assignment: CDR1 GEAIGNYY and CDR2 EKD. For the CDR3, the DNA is TGTGCCTGTGACACCGGAGCACAACTCTTCTTT. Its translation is CACDTGAQLFF.

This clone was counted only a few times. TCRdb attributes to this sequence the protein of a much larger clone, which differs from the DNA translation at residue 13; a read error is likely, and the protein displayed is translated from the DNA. For the CDR3, the DNA is TGTGCCTGTGACACCGTTGGGGGATACGCTGGGACCGTTAAACTCATCTTT. This encodes CACDTVGGYAGTVKLIF. The chain links TRDV2 to TRDJ1, with 11 bases lining up with TRDD3. The CDR3 consists of 17 residues. Germline-derived CDR1 and CDR2 are GEAIGNYY and EKD.

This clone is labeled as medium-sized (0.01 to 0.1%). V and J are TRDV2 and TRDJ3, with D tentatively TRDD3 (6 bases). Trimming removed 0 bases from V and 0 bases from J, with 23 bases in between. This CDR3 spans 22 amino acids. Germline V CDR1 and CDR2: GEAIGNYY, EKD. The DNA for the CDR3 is TGTGCCTGTGACACCGGGAGACTAGGGGATGACAAGAGCTCCTGGGACACCCGACAGATGTTTTTC. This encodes CACDTGRLGDDKSSWDTRQMFF.

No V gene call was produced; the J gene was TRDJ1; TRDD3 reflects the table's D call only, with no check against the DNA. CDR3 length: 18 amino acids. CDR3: CALGVVVVRDWGSDKLIF. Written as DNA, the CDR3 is TGTGCTCTTGGGGTTGTGGTAGTTCGGGACTGGGGGAGCGATAAACTCATCTTT.

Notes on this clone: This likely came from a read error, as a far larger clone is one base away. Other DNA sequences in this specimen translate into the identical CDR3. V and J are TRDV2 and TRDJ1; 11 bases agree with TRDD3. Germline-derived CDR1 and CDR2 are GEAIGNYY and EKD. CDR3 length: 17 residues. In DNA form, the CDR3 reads TGTGCCTGTGACACCGTTGGGGGATACGCTGGGACCGATAAACTCATCTTC. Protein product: CACDTVGGYAGTDKLIF.

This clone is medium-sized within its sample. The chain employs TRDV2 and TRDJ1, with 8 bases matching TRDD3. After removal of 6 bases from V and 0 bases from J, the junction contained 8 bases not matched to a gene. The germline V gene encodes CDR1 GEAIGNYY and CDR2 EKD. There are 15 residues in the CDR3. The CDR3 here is CACQNLGEDTDKLIF. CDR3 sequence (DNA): TGTGCCTGTCAGAACCTGGGGGAGGACACCGATAAACTCATCTTT.

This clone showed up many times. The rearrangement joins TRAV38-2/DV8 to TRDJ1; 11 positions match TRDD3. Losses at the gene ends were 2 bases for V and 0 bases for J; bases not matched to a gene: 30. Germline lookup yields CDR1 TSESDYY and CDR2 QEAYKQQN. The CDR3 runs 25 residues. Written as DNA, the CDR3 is TGTGCTTATAGGAGGCGGTCGGCCACCTACTGGGGGATATTACCTCGAACCTGGTACACCGATAAACTCATCTTT. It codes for CAYRRRSATYWGILPRTWYTDKLIF.

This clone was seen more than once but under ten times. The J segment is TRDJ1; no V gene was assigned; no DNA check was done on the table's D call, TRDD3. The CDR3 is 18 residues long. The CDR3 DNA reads TGTGCTCTTGGGGAACCCTCTGCTGGGCCGACCGGCACCGATAAACTCATCTTT. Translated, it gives CALGEPSAGPTGTDKLIF.

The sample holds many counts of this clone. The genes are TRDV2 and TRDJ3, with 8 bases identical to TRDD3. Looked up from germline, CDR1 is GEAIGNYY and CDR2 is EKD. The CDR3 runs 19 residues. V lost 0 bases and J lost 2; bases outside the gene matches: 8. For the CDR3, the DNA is TGTGCCTGTGACACCGCAGCTGGGGGAGTTACCTGGGACACCCGACAGATGTTTTTC. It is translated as CACDTAAGGVTWDTRQMFF.